The 10 T cell receptor beta chains presented below share a single source sample, sequenced in a study of cytomegalovirus exposure and HLA in healthy donors (dated by TCRdb to about 2017). The method was the immunoSEQ multiplex PCR assay. A mixture of 60 forward primers for TCR Vbeta segments and 13 reverse primers for TCR Jbeta segments was used in the multiplex PCR. Entries here come from immuneACCESS through TCRdb and include only in-frame sequences with V and J called. Some clones fail to appear in such tables; in the studies checked, an unresolved V gene covers under half of the shortfall, and the cause of the remainder is unknown. For this sample the table gives about 170,000 clones, of which about 85% were detected only once. The leading ten clones occupy about 2.4% of the sample. The sequencing input was PBMCs. These receptor sequences come from a young man in good health and CMV-seropositive.

The chain links TRBV10-3 to TRBJ1-2; no firm D call. V dropped 3 bases and J dropped 3 bases, with 8 bases sitting between them. Looked up from germline, CDR1 is ENHRY and CDR2 is SYGVKD. The CDR3 spans 13 residues. CDR3 DNA sequence: TGTGCCATCAGTGAAGAGAAAGACTATGGCTACACCTTC. Protein: CAISEEKDYGYTF.

In this sample, this clone turned up a few times. The chain joins TRBV19 to TRBJ1-1, with D unclear. Germline CDR1 LNHDA, CDR2 SQIVND (reference sequence). The CDR3 extends over 12 amino acids. Trimming shortened V by 3 bases and J by 7 bases, and 9 bases separated the two germline ends. The CDR3 sequence: CASSIGDYEAFF. CDR3 nucleotide sequence: TGTGCCAGTAGTATCGGAGATTATGAAGCTTTCTTT.

The chain recombines TRBV6-5 with TRBJ2-7; TRBD1 matches 8 bases. The CDR3 covers 14 residues. The germline V gene has CDR1 MNHEY and CDR2 SVGAGI. The V and J ends lost 4 bases and 1 base, in that order; junction bases with no gene match: 3. DNA for the CDR3: TGTGCCAGCAGTTTACAGGGGGTATCCTACGAGCAGTACTTC. It encodes CASSLQGVSYEQYF.

Here the CDR3 DNA reads TGTGCCAGCAGTCCAACAGGGAAGGCTAATCAGCCCCAGCATTTT. Encoded protein: CASSPTGKANQPQHF. The J gene is TRBJ1-5, the V gene TRBV6-5; TRBD1 might be the D (6 bases). This CDR3 is 15 amino acids long. Trimming shortened V by 5 bases and J by 4 bases, and 15 bases separated the two germline ends. From germline, CDR1 is MNHEY and CDR2 SVGAGI.

The chain combines TRBV12-5 with TRBJ2-1, with TRBD2 identical over 14 bases. There are 15 residues in the CDR3. V shed 6 bases, J shed 8 bases, and the junction held 6 bases outside the gene matches. Germline V lookup: CDR1 LGHNT, CDR2 FRNRAP. The CDR3 loop is CASGRRLAGGDEQFF. In nucleotides, the CDR3 is TGTGCTAGTGGCCGACGACTAGCGGGAGGGGATGAGCAGTTCTTC.

The genes are TRBV7-2 and TRBJ2-1; perhaps TRBD2 as D (6 bases). Germline V gene lookup returns CDR1 SGHTA and CDR2 FQGNSA. V was trimmed by 2 bases and J by 8 bases, leaving 22 bases between them. CDR3 length: 17 amino acids. The DNA of the CDR3 is TGTGCCAGCAGCTTACATCCGGTACGGGAGTTGATGGATGAGCAGTTCTTC. Encoded protein: CASSLHPVRELMDEQFF.

The chain recombines TRBV27 with TRBJ2-3; 11 bases are a match to TRBD2. Germline CDR1 and CDR2: MNHEY and SMNVEV (reference sequence). The CDR3 runs to 15 residues. Trimming cost V 6 bases and J 5 bases; bases outside gene matches: 7. CDR3 DNA: TGTGCCAGCAGCCCACTAGCGGGAGTCAGAGATACGCAGTATTTT. Its translation: CASSPLAGVRDTQYF.

The rearrangement uses TRBV6-5 and TRBJ2-1, with TRBD2 as a possible D gene (7 bases). Trimming pared 0 bases from V and 8 bases from J, leaving 14 bases between. CDR1 is MNHEY, CDR2 SVGAGI, per germline. The CDR3 is made up of 15 amino acids. The CDR3 loop reads CASSYSRGGLDEQFF. The CDR3 region has the DNA TGTGCCAGCAGTTACTCGAGGGGGGGGCTGGATGAGCAGTTCTTC.

V and J are TRBV7-6 and TRBJ1-3; 9 bases match TRBD1. V dropped 5 bases and J dropped 7; count of bases not matched to a gene: 12. The length of the CDR3 is 16 residues. Germline-derived CDR1 and CDR2 are SGHVS and FNYEAQ. CDR3 nucleotide sequence: TGTGCCAGCAGCGTCCAGACAGGGGGGGAAAGGAACACCATATATTTT. This encodes CASSVQTGGERNTIYF.

The gene calls are TRBV28 and TRBJ2-1; TRBD2 agrees at 12 bases. The CDR3 consists of 15 residues. Per germline, CDR1 MDHEN and CDR2 SYDVKM. V lost 3 bases to trimming and J lost 12 bases; unmatched junction nucleotides: 9. The CDR3 here is CASSLPRTSGNRQFF. In nucleotides, the CDR3 is TGTGCCAGCAGTTTGCCTAGGACTAGCGGGAATCGGCAGTTCTTC. Complete variable domain (other parts from reference TRBV28 and TRBJ2-1): DVKVTQSSRYLVKRTGEKVFLECVQDMDHENMFWYRQDPGLGLRLIYFSYDVKMKEKGDIPEGYSVSREKKERFSLILESASTNQTSMYLCASSLPRTSGNRQFFGPGTRLTVL.